The 28 T cell receptor beta chains in this list originate from one sample, sequenced in a study of blood T cell repertoires in COVID-19. The method was immunoSEQ multiplex PCR; TCRdb's version includes in-frame clones alone and lacks a portion of them. The data contain roughly 250,000 clones, about 84% of them singletons. The material sequenced was PBMCs or T cells enriched from blood (not recorded which). These receptors came from a woman in her fifties or sixties who had recovered from COVID-19.

V usage is TRBV9 and J usage is TRBJ2-1; 7 bases line up with TRBD1. This CDR3 has 17 residues. The V and J ends lost 0 bases and 8 bases, in that order; junction bases with no gene match: 14. Per the germline V gene, CDR1 is SGDLS and CDR2 is YYNGEE. The CDR3 DNA reads TGTGCCAGCAGCGTAGCTGTATTAGGGGGCCCCAGGCATGAGCAGTTCTTC. This translates into CASSVAVLGGPRHEQFF.

About this clone itself: One end of the junction fails to match germline, which may point to a read error. V is TRBV28 and J is TRBJ1-2; 7 bases line up with TRBD1. The germline V gene encodes CDR1 MDHEN and CDR2 SYDVKM. The CDR3 consists of 13 residues. CDR3 in DNA: TGTGCCAGCAGTCCTTCGGACAGGCCCGGCTGCACCTTC. This gives the protein CASSPSDRPGCTF.

The count of this clone is one. The genes are TRBV10-2 and TRBJ1-2; D uncertain. Trimming cost V 0 bases and J 5 bases, with 7 bases left between them. CDR1 and CDR2 from the germline V gene are WSHSY and SAAADI. The CDR3 sequence is 13 residues long. The CDR3 loop is CASSESSGYGYTF. DNA for the CDR3: TGCGCCAGCAGTGAGTCGTCGGGTTATGGCTACACCTTC.

This chain links TRBV2 with TRBJ2-5, with D tentatively TRBD1 (6 bases). Per the germline V gene, CDR1 is SNHLY and CDR2 is FYNNEI. V was cut by 6 bases and J by 1 base, with 15 bases left in between. There are 15 residues in the CDR3. CDR3 nucleotide sequence: TGTGCCAGCAGGGCTGGACAGCGGTTCCAAGAGACCCAGTACTTC. Encoded protein: CASRAGQRFQETQYF.

The chain combines TRBV5-5 with TRBJ1-3; D is ambiguous. Germline V lookup: CDR1 SGHKS, CDR2 YYEKEE (reference sequence). V shed 2 bases and J shed 2 bases, with 14 bases lying between them. This CDR3 region has 16 residues. CDR3 sequence: CASSFSLAGTGNTIYF. CDR3 DNA sequence: TGTGCCAGCAGCTTCAGTCTCGCGGGGACTGGAAACACCATATATTTT.

The chain employs TRBV12-3 or TRBV12-4 and TRBJ1-5, with D uncertain. The V end lost 5 bases, the J end lost 9 bases, and 11 bases lay between the germline ends. This CDR3 contains 12 residues. CDR3 nucleotide sequence: TGTGCCAGCAGTGTGAGGGCCGGGCCCCAGCATTTT. Translation gives CASSVRAGPQHF.

In the case of this clone: The sample contains more than one DNA sequence encoding this CDR3. The chain carries TRBV5-1 and TRBJ1-4; TRBD1 aligns across 9 bases. CDR1 and CDR2 (germline): SGHRS, YFSETQ. The CDR3 has 14 residues. Trimming cost V 2 bases and J 5 bases; bases outside gene matches: 1. CDR3 DNA sequence: TGCGCCAGCAGCTTAGGACAGGGGAATGAAAAACTGTTTTTT. The encoded protein is CASSLGQGNEKLFF.

This clone has a handful of counts. CDR3 region: CASSPRLALYNEQFF. In nucleotides, the CDR3 is TGTGCCAGCAGCCCCAGACTAGCGCTATACAATGAGCAGTTCTTC. The J gene is TRBJ2-1, the V gene TRBV27, with 8 bases matching TRBD2. The V gene end was trimmed by 6 bases and the J gene end by 4 bases; junction bases not matched to a gene: 8. Per germline, CDR1 MNHEY and CDR2 SMNVEV (reference sequence). There are 15 residues in the CDR3.

This clone was picked up one time. This chain joins TRBV7-9 and TRBJ1-5; TRBD1 is a possible D gene (6 bases). Trimming took 5 bases from V and 4 from J, leaving 15 bases between them. The CDR3 is made up of 15 amino acids. Germline V CDR1 and CDR2: SEHNR, FQNEAQ (reference sequence). In nucleotides, the CDR3 is TGTGCCAGCAGCCTAGACGGACAGCCAAATCAGCCCCAGCATTTT. Protein sequence: CASSLDGQPNQPQHF.

The rearrangement joins TRBV7-9 to TRBJ2-7, with 13 nucleotides matching TRBD2. The CDR3 covers 15 residues. The V gene's germline CDR1 is SEHNR and CDR2 FQNEAQ (reference sequence). Losses at the gene ends were 4 bases for V and 5 bases for J; bases not matched to a gene: 5. The CDR3 protein is CASSSGLAGVHEQYF. The CDR3 DNA reads TGTGCCAGCAGCTCCGGACTAGCGGGAGTTCACGAGCAGTACTTC. The full variable domain, with the rest looked up from reference TRBV7-9 and TRBJ2-7, is DTGVSQNPRHKITKRGQNVTFRCDPISEHNRLYWYRQTLGQGPEFLTYFQNEAQLEKSRLLSDRFSAERPKGSFSTLEIQRTEQGDSAMYLCASSSGLAGVHEQYFGPGTRLTVT.

V is TRBV7-3 and J is TRBJ2-1; possibly TRBD2 for D (5 bases). V shed 4 bases and J shed 2 bases, with 15 bases lying between them. The CDR3 has 16 amino acids. The germline CDR1 and CDR2 sequences are SGHTA and FQGTGA. CDR3 loop: CASSSYPGSAYNEQFF. DNA for the CDR3: TGTGCCAGCAGCTCCTACCCGGGAAGTGCCTACAATGAGCAGTTCTTC.

The J gene is TRBJ2-7, the V gene TRBV7-2, with D tentatively TRBD2 (6 bases). V was trimmed by 5 bases and J by 7 bases, leaving 18 bases between them. The CDR3 runs to 14 residues. CDR1 is SGHTA, CDR2 FQGNSA, per germline. CDR3 coding DNA: TGTGCCAGCAGCGGTAGCGGACCCCTCGGGGAGCAGTACTTC. Protein sequence: CASSGSGPLGEQYF.

This clone was seen just once. V is TRBV30 and J is TRBJ2-1, with 12 bases that match TRBD2. This CDR3 is 15 amino acids long. The J segment lost 7 bases and the V segment lost 1 base, leaving 5 bases of the junction unmatched. The V gene's germline CDR1 is GTSNPN and CDR2 SVGIG (reference sequence). This CDR3 is CAWSGLAGGGNEQFF. The DNA for the CDR3 is TGTGCCTGGAGTGGGCTAGCGGGAGGGGGTAATGAGCAGTTCTTC.

This clone was observed a single time. The V gene is TRBV2, the J gene TRBJ2-7, with D unresolved. Trimming took 0 bases from V and 2 from J, leaving 14 bases between them. This CDR3 is 16 amino acids long. The germline gives CDR1 SNHLY, CDR2 FYNNEI. CDR3 sequence (DNA): TGTGCCAGCAGTGAAGCGCCGGCGCAGGCCGCCTACGAGCAGTACTTC. This sequence encodes CASSEAPAQAAYEQYF.

This clone was found a few times. V gene TRBV5-8 combines with J gene TRBJ2-3; 15 bases are a match to TRBD2. The CDR3 totals 17 residues. Germline V CDR1 and CDR2: SGHTS, YDEGEE. The V gene end was trimmed by 4 bases and the J gene end by 2 bases; junction bases not matched to a gene: 5. The CDR3 coding sequence is TGTGCCAGCAGCCAAGGACTAGCGGGAGGGAACACAGATACGCAGTATTTT. Amino acid sequence: CASSQGLAGGNTDTQYF.

The chain combines TRBV20-1 with TRBJ1-1, with 9 bases matching TRBD1. This CDR3 region has 11 residues. With 4 bases clipped from V and 11 bases from J, the junction kept 5 bases outside the gene matches. Germline V gene sequence: CDR1 DFQATT, CDR2 SNEGSKA (reference sequence). The CDR3 DNA reads as TGCAGTGCTACCGGGACAGGGTGGGCTTTCTTT. It translates to CSATGTGWAFF.

The rearrangement uses TRBV13 and TRBJ1-2, with a weak D call TRBD1 (6 bases). The germline CDR1 and CDR2 sequences are PRHDT and FYEKMQ (reference sequence). V lost 2 bases, J lost 8 bases, and 9 bases lay in between. This CDR3 has 12 amino acids. DNA for the CDR3: TGTGCCAGCAGCTTAATACAGGGAGGCTACACCTTC. Its translation: CASSLIQGGYTF.

The chain is built from TRBV4-2 and TRBJ2-1; TRBD2 is a possible D gene (5 bases). V was clipped by 1 base and J by 6 bases, with 10 bases between them. Germline V CDR1 and CDR2: LGHNA, YNFKEQ. The CDR3 loop spans 14 amino acids. The CDR3 DNA follows: TGTGCCAGCAGCCAAGTAATAGGGAGCAATGAGCAGTTCTTC. As protein: CASSQVIGSNEQFF.

The V gene is TRBV7-9, the J gene TRBJ2-7, with a possible D match to TRBD1 (6 bases). The CDR3 has 13 amino acids. CDR1 is SEHNR, CDR2 FQNEAQ, per germline (reference sequence). V lost 6 bases and J lost 1, with 10 bases in between. The CDR3 sequence is CASRKGQSYEQYF. The CDR3 DNA reads as TGTGCCAGCAGGAAAGGACAGTCCTACGAGCAGTACTTC.

The chain links TRBV6-5 to TRBJ2-7, with TRBD2 matching over 11 bases. The CDR3 length is 13 residues. Germline values: CDR1 MNHEY, CDR2 SVGAGI. V dropped 7 bases and J dropped 7; count of bases not matched to a gene: 6. CDR3 residues: CASTRRLAGEQYF. The CDR3 nucleotides are TGTGCCAGCACCCGACGACTAGCGGGGGAGCAGTACTTC.

The gene calls are TRBV7-2 and TRBJ2-3; D perhaps matches TRBD2 (6 bases). This CDR3 has 15 residues. V was shortened by 1 base and J by 2 bases, with 10 bases between the two germline ends. CDR1 is SGHTA, CDR2 FQGNSA, per germline. CDR3 sequence reads: CASSLGPGDTDTQYF. The CDR3 coding sequence is TGTGCCAGCAGCTTAGGCCCGGGGGACACAGATACGCAGTATTTT.

The V call is TRBV15, the J call TRBJ1-5, with 7 bases matching TRBD1. CDR3 size: 20 residues. With 2 bases clipped from V and 2 bases from J, the junction kept 18 bases outside the gene matches. Germline-derived CDR1 and CDR2 are LNHNV and YYDKDF (reference sequence). The CDR3 region has the DNA TGTGCCACCAGCAGATCCGGAACAGGGGCGCTCTCTTTGGGCAATCAGCCCCAGCATTTT. This sequence encodes CATSRSGTGALSLGNQPQHF. The complete variable domain, with remaining parts taken from reference TRBV15 and TRBJ1-5, reads DAMVIQNPRYQVTQFGKPVTLSCSQTLNHNVMYWYQQKSSQAPKLLFHYYDKDFNNEADTPDNFQSRRPNTSFCFLDIRSPGLGDTAMYLCATSRSGTGALSLGNQPQHFGDGTRLSIL.

V and J are TRBV3-1 (or the pseudogene TRBV3-2) and TRBJ2-1, with 16 bases matching TRBD2. Trimming removed 0 bases from V and 1 base from J; junction bases left unmatched: 3. This CDR3 contains 19 residues. In germline, CDR1 is LGHDT, CDR2 YNNKEL (reference sequence). The CDR3 nucleotides read TGTGCCAGCAGCCAAGAGGGACTAGCGGGAGGGCCGTCCTACAATGAGCAGTTCTTC. This codes for CASSQEGLAGGPSYNEQFF.

The chain joins TRBV4-3 to TRBJ1-3; D is ambiguous. Germline CDR1 and CDR2: LGHNA and YSLEER. V was trimmed by 1 base and J by 2 bases, leaving 12 bases between them. The length of the CDR3 is 16 residues. Here the CDR3 DNA reads TGCGCCAGCAGCCAAGTATACGAGACTGCTGGAAACACCATATATTTT. This sequence encodes CASSQVYETAGNTIYF.

This chain links TRBV10-3 with TRBJ1-1; a possible D gene is TRBD1 (5 bases). Germline V lookup: CDR1 ENHRY, CDR2 SYGVKD. V shed 5 bases and J shed 7 bases, with 11 bases lying between them. The CDR3 contains 12 residues. CDR3 residues: CAISIDQGEAFF. For the CDR3, the DNA is TGTGCCATCAGTATAGACCAGGGTGAAGCTTTCTTT.

The rearrangement uses TRBV7-9 and TRBJ1-4; D is perhaps TRBD1 (5 bases). The V end was cut by 4 bases, the J end by 5 bases, with 11 bases between. CDR1 is SEHNR, CDR2 FQNEAQ, per germline (reference sequence). The CDR3 contains 14 residues. CDR3 coding DNA: TGTGCCAGCAGCTCCAGGGCTCTAAATGAAAAACTGTTTTTT. Amino acids: CASSSRALNEKLFF.

The J gene is TRBJ1-2, the V gene TRBV7-9; TRBD1 matches at 10 bases. From germline, CDR1 is SEHNR and CDR2 FQNEAQ (reference sequence). There are 14 residues in the CDR3. Trimming took 4 bases from V and 8 from J; bases not matched to a gene: 7. The CDR3 reads CASSSGQGNRGYTF. In nucleotides, the CDR3 is TGTGCCAGCAGCTCGGGACAGGGGAATCGGGGCTACACCTTC.

The chain uses TRBV11-2 and TRBJ2-1; D is unclear. V was shortened by 5 bases and J by 6 bases, with 2 bases between the two germline ends. CDR1 is SGHAT and CDR2 is FQNNGV in the germline V gene. The CDR3 is 10 residues long. The CDR3 nucleotides read TGTGCCAGCAGCCTCAATGAGCAGTTCTTC. It translates to CASSLNEQFF.